Listed here is a single T cell receptor beta chain. The sample is drawn from a study of cytomegalovirus exposure and HLA in healthy donors. This PCR relied on a set of 60 Vbeta primers and 13 Jbeta primers. The table came from immunoSEQ multiplex PCR; TCRdb's copy has only in-frame clones and leaves some out. The sample includes 95,000 to 150,000 clones, approximately 78% of them seen just once. Germline V gives CDR1 MNHEY, CDR2 SVGAGI. The CDR3 totals 11 residues. V lost 5 bases and J 8 bases, leaving 9 bases between the germline ends. The J gene is TRBJ1-2, the V gene TRBV6-5; D gene ambiguous. The specimen sequenced was PBMCs. This receptor was taken from a woman aged 40-49 years in good health and CMV-seropositive. Here the CDR3 DNA reads TGTGCCAGCAGTGGGCCCCTAGGCTACACCTTC. Encoded protein: CASSGPLGYTF.